This entry describes one T cell receptor beta chain. Its recognized antigen is unknown. Base-call qualities are not available, and no considerably larger clone is one nucleotide away. The sample is drawn from a study listed by TCRdb under 2016. Library preparation used RT-PCR. Sequencing relied on an Illumina MiSeq. TCRdb took the public reads, trimmed them with fastp at Q25, ran MiXCR for clone calling and kept in-frame beta chains. Each CDR3 protein appears once, grouped with its most common genes and DNA. The sample includes more than 550,000 distinct CDR3 sequences, with 13% to 15% observed a single time. The top ten clonotypes cover just over 3.5% of the sample. The specimen sequenced was memory CD4+ T cells from blood. The receptor comes from a female donor in good health, serving as a healthy control.

The DNA is TGTGCCACCAGCAGGACGTCAACCTTCGGGACCACCCAAGAGACCCAGTACTTC. This encodes CATSRTSTFGTTQETQYF. Recombination linked TRBV15 to TRBJ2-5; the D gene assignment is perhaps TRBD1 or TRBD2, with each matching 5 bases. CDR1 LNHNV and CDR2 YYDKDF were looked up in the germline V gene (reference sequence). Trimming takes 3 bases from V and 1 base from J, and the germline ends sit 21 bases apart. The CDR3 measures 18 amino acids from cysteine to phenylalanine. The only DNA kept is the CDR3, 54 bases in frame from the first base. Reference TRBV15 and TRBJ2-5 genes cover what lies past the CDR3, so the full variable domain is DAMVIQNPRYQVTQFGKPVTLSCSQTLNHNVMYWYQQKSSQAPKLLFHYYDKDFNNEADTPDNFQSRRPNTSFCFLDIRSPGLGDTAMYLCATSRTSTFGTTQETQYFGPGTRLLVL.